This is a list of T cell receptor beta chains from one sample in a study of CD8+CD57+ T cells in acquired aplastic anemia. TCRdb re-called the reads through MiXCR, storing one row per CDR3 protein. The table has 150,000 to 200,000 distinct CDR3 sequences, roughly 48% seen once. The sample comprised sorted CD4+, CD8+, or CD8+CD57+ T cells (not recorded which) from PBMCs. Receptor source: a human donor in good health. Each CDR3 is given with its conserved first and last residue. A D gene is named only where the DNA matches it firmly. A clone size is listed for some rows: how often the clone was seen (once, few, many), or a class if it is expanded.

many TRBJ1-2 TRBV6-1 TRBD1 TGTGCCAGCAGGCGGACAGGGCGAGGCTACACCTTC CASRRTGRGYTF
few TRBJ2-1 TRBV3-1 TRBD1 TGTGCCAGCAGCACCCTAGGACAGGGTATCAATGAGCAGTTCTTC CASSTLGQGINEQFF
many TRBJ2-7 TRBV20-1 - TGCAGTGCTAGAGATCACGGGACCAGCTCCTACGAGCAGTACTTC CSARDHGTSSYEQYF
- TRBJ2-7 TRBV10-3 - TGTGCCATCAGTGAGTCTGAGGAGGGTCCCTACGAGCAGTACTTC CAISESEEGPYEQYF
- TRBJ2-2 TRBV9 - TGTGCCAGCAACGCGGGAAGCGGGGAGCTGTTTTTT CASNAGSGELFF
many TRBJ2-2 TRBV7-9 - TGTGCCAGCACCTCACGGACTGGCGCCGGGGAGCTGTTTTTT CASTSRTGAGELFF
few TRBJ1-5 TRBV7-2 - TGTGCCAGCAGCTTTGCGCATTCCAATCAGCCCCAGCATTTT CASSFAHSNQPQHF
- TRBJ2-1 TRBV20-1 - TGCAGTGCTAGATCTGAAACGAGTGAGCAGTTCTTC CSARSETSEQFF
many TRBJ1-1 TRBV6-2/TRBV6-3 TRBD1 TGTGCCAGCAGTTACTCCTGGGACAGTACCATCGCGGGCACTGAAGCTTTCTTT CASSYSWDSTIAGTEAFF
few TRBJ1-2 TRBV2 - TGTGCCAGCACTGAGGTCGACGGGTTTAGGGGCTACACCTTC CASTEVDGFRGYTF
- TRBJ1-6 TRBV5-1 - TGCGCCAGCAGCTTGGCACAGGGTGGATCACCCCTCCACTTT CASSLAQGGSPLHF
- TRBJ2-3 TRBV6-1 - TGTGCCAGCAGTCAACCGGGACTGGCAGATACGCAGTATTTT CASSQPGLADTQYF
once TRBJ2-7 TRBV9 TRBD1 TGTGCCAGCATCCACCGACAGGGCTGGTACTTC CASIHRQGWYF
many TRBJ2-3 TRBV19 - TGTGCCAGTAGTGTCCTACTCTCATCCACAGATACGCAGTATTTT CASSVLLSSTDTQYF
- TRBJ2-2 TRBV10-3 TRBD2 TGTGCCATCCGTCGACTAGCGGGGATAAACACCGGGGAGCTGTTTTTT CAIRRLAGINTGELFF
- TRBJ2-7 TRBV29-1 - TGCAGCGTTGGATCCAGAAGGGTGCGACACGAGCAGTACTTC CSVGSRRVRHEQYF
- TRBJ2-7 TRBV15 TRBD2 TGTGCCACCAGCAGAGGACTAGCGGAATCCTACGAGCAGTACTTC CATSRGLAESYEQYF
- TRBJ1-1 TRBV29-1 - TGCAGCGGGCGAGGAAGCCCGAACACTGAAGCTTTCTTT CSGRGSPNTEAFF
many TRBJ2-7 TRBV20-1 - TGCAGTGCTAGAAGTGGTTTTGGCCCTGGTAGCTACGAGCAGTACTTC CSARSGFGPGSYEQYF
- TRBJ2-3 TRBV5-1 - TGCGCCAGCAGCTCTGGGGGGCCAGGCACAGATACGCAGTATTTT CASSSGGPGTDTQYF
- TRBJ2-3 TRBV6-2/TRBV6-3 - TGTGCCAGCCATTATAAAGCGGGTGACACGCAGTATTTT CASHYKAGDTQYF
- TRBJ1-3 TRBV3-1 - TGTGCCAGCAGCCAACCCGGGTCTGGAAACACCATATATTTT CASSQPGSGNTIYF
few TRBJ2-1 TRBV20-1 - TGCAGTGCAAGAAGCAGCACTGAGCAGTTCTTC CSARSSTEQFF
few TRBJ1-4 TRBV10-3 - TGTGCCATCAGTGAGTCGCGTGAGGGGGGACTGTTTTTT CAISESREGGLFF
many TRBJ2-5 TRBV18 - TGTGCCAGCTCACCCTACCAAGAGACCCAGTACTTC CASSPYQETQYF
- TRBJ1-6 TRBV6-1 TRBD1 TGTGCCAGCCACCGGACAGGGCGGTCACCCCTCCACTTT CASHRTGRSPLHF
- TRBJ2-2 TRBV29-1 - TGCAGCGTTACCGAGCGGATTACCGGGGAGCTGTTTTTT CSVTERITGELFF
- TRBJ2-3 TRBV29-1 - TGCAGCGTTGAGGACGGGCTAGCGTTGAGAGATACGCAGTATTTT CSVEDGLALRDTQYF
once TRBJ2-7 TRBV15 TRBD2 TGTGCCACCAGCAGAGCTAGCGGGGGGGCCTACGAGCAGTACTTC CATSRASGGAYEQYF
- TRBJ1-5 TRBV2 - TGTGCCAGCAGCGGAAGCCGGGCCAACGATCAGCCCCAGCATTTT CASSGSRANDQPQHF
- TRBJ1-4 TRBV20-1 TRBD1 TGCAGTGCTAGAGATCTTATGATAGGACAGGGACGAAAACTGTTTTTT CSARDLMIGQGRKLFF
few TRBJ1-5 TRBV20-1 - TGCAGTGCTAGGCGGGGGGGACAGCCCCAGCATTTT CSARRGGQPQHF
- TRBJ1-6 TRBV2 - TGTGCCAGCAGTGAAGGGGGGTATGTTTCACCCCTCCACTTT CASSEGGYVSPLHF
many TRBJ2-1 TRBV20-1 TRBD2 TGCAGTGCTCTCGGTAGCGGGGGGGCCCGGCACAATGAGCAGTTCTTC CSALGSGGARHNEQFF
- TRBJ2-7 TRBV5-1 - TGCGCCAGCAGCCTTGACACAACCTACGAGCAGTACTTC CASSLDTTYEQYF
many TRBJ1-2 TRBV7-2 - TGTGCCAGCAGCTTAGTCTCGGGCACGAACTATGGCTACACCTTC CASSLVSGTNYGYTF
- TRBJ2-3 TRBV5-1 - TGCGCCAGCAGCTTGGGGCGTATCACAGATACGCAGTATTTT CASSLGRITDTQYF
many TRBJ2-7 TRBV7-2 - TGTGCCAGCAGCTTAGCCATCGGGGAGCAGTACTTC CASSLAIGEQYF
- TRBJ2-7 TRBV5-6 TRBD1 TGTGCCAGCAGCTCCCGGGACAGGGTCTACTTC CASSSRDRVYF
few TRBJ1-1 TRBV29-1 - TGCAGCGTGCCGTTCGGAACTGAAGCTTTCTTT CSVPFGTEAFF
many TRBJ1-4 TRBV19 - TGTGCCAGTAGCGGTTTCTCCCGGGCCCCTACCCAACTGTTTTTT CASSGFSRAPTQLFF
many TRBJ2-1 TRBV20-1 TRBD2 TGCAGTGCTATATCAAGTAGCGGGAGGATCTACAATGAGCAGTTCTTC CSAISSSGRIYNEQFF
once TRBJ2-5 TRBV19 TRBD1 TGTGCCAGTAGTACAGACAGGGTTAGCCAAGAGACCCAGTACTTC CASSTDRVSQETQYF
many TRBJ2-7 TRBV6-1 TRBD1 TGTGCCAGCATCCAAGGGCCGGGACAGAACTACGAGCAGTACTTC CASIQGPGQNYEQYF